This record covers a single T cell receptor (beta chain). No antigen is known for it. The input lacks base qualities; no much larger clone sits a single base away. The source of the sample is a study of CD8 T cells in ankylosing spondylitis (dated by TCRdb to about 2017). General notes on the study: The study set out to find disease-linked TCR variants by profiling T cell receptor beta repertoires in ankylosing spondylitis patients and healthy donors. Peripheral blood was sampled, and synovial fluid was additionally collected from ankylosing spondylitis patients. The whole study cohort included 108 healthy donors and 20 to 25 ankylosing spondylitis patients. Study-wide findings and limitations: The disease-linked clones had a CD8+ phenotype and were found at relatively low frequencies in peripheral blood. A TCR beta motif made up of several highly homologous amino acid variants appeared to be characteristic of blood from ankylosing spondylitis patients. The disease-linked clones were reported to be significantly enriched in matched synovial fluid samples from ankylosing spondylitis patients. Some motif variants had previously been reported in the synovial fluid and blood of reactive arthritis patients, which suggests shared mechanisms of disease initiation.

V lost 7 bases and J lost 9 bases; the stretch between them is 14 bases long. As encoded in the germline V gene (reference sequence), CDR1 is SEHNR while CDR2 is FQNEAQ. The CDR3 holds 12 amino acids from the cysteine to the phenylalanine. Only the CDR3 DNA is retained, 36 bases long and in frame from the first base. Instrument used: Illumina HiSeq 2500. TCR beta libraries were prepared by quantitative 5'-RACE with molecular barcodes. The authors' analysis ran thus. A new computational method based on a probabilistic model of VDJ rearrangement was used to identify disease-linked TCR variants. TCRdb redid the processing of the public reads, applying fastp at Q25 and MiXCR, and retained in-frame beta chains. A single entry per CDR3 protein holds the most common genes and DNA from its merged rows. The V and J calls follow TCRdb's processing rather than the paper's. The sample table shows almost 400,000 distinct CDR3 sequences, and about 22% are seen once. The biggest ten clones account for about 17% of the sample.

The sequenced sample consisted of blood, either unsorted or a sorted T cell fraction (not recorded which). Recombination connected TRBV7-9 to TRBJ2-3; a tentative D match to TRBD2 spans 6 bases. The sequence came from a male donor with ankylosing spondylitis. This receptor has the CDR3 CASIKTGDTQYF. The DNA sequence is TGTGCCAGCATCAAAACGGGAGACACGCAGTATTTT.